This T cell receptor (beta chain) was sequenced in a study of OX40 agonist ivuxolimab in advanced cancers. Study summary: The mean age was approximately 60 years, ranging from 23 to 79, with roughly four fifths of participants male. Study-wide findings and caveats: Within 6 weeks, CD4+ and CD8+ blood T cells expanded clonally at 0.1 to 3.0 mg/kg. Nonresponders included some who also had low normalized T-cell clonal expansion.

Measured with immunoSEQ multiplex PCR; TCRdb has only the in-frame clones, and not every one. The sample records under 25,000 clones, about two thirds being singletons. Concerning this clone: Antigen unknown.

Germline V gives CDR1 LNHDA, CDR2 SQIVND (reference sequence). The CDR3 runs to 14 residues. Trimming cost V 5 bases and J 6 bases, with 17 bases left between them. If patients had autoimmune disease history or systemic immunosuppression, they were excluded. The clonotype comes from an adult with an advanced solid tumor such as melanoma, head and neck, liver or kidney cancer. V is TRBV19 and J is TRBJ2-7; D possibly corresponds to TRBD2 (5 bases). Sequencing used CD4+ or CD8+ T cells sorted from blood, obtained in a trial of the OX40 agonist ivuxolimab. CDR3 sequence: CASSRGLSLGEQYF. CDR3 nucleotide sequence: TGTGCCAGTAGTCGGGGATTATCCTTGGGCGAGCAGTACTTC.